This T cell receptor (beta chain) was documented in a study of T-cell memory formation after mild COVID-19. Only a few counts were recorded for this clonotype. TCRdb reanalysed the 5' RACE reads using MiXCR and keeps one entry per CDR3 protein. The sample lists tens of thousands of distinct CDR3 sequences, about 13% occurring once. This TCR came from a man aged 18 to 30 who had mild COVID-19 (a few samples of this study predate the infection). Cell type and time point are not known. The sequenced material came from PBMCs or a T cell subset sorted from them (not recorded which).

The CDR3 DNA follows: TGTGCCAGCAGCTTAGCTGGGACAGGGGAAGAGACCCAGTACTTC. Its translation is CASSLAGTGEETQYF. The rearrangement joins TRBV7-9 to TRBJ2-5, with 10 positions matching TRBD1. Trimming took 0 bases from V and 3 from J; bases not matched to a gene: 1. The CDR3 loop spans 15 amino acids. Germline CDR1 reads SEHNR; CDR2 reads FQNEAQ (reference sequence). Filled out from reference TRBV7-9 and TRBJ2-5, the complete variable domain reads DTGVSQNPRHKITKRGQNVTFRCDPISEHNRLYWYRQTLGQGPEFLTYFQNEAQLEKSRLLSDRFSAERPKGSFSTLEIQRTEQGDSAMYLCASSLAGTGEETQYFGPGTRLLVL.